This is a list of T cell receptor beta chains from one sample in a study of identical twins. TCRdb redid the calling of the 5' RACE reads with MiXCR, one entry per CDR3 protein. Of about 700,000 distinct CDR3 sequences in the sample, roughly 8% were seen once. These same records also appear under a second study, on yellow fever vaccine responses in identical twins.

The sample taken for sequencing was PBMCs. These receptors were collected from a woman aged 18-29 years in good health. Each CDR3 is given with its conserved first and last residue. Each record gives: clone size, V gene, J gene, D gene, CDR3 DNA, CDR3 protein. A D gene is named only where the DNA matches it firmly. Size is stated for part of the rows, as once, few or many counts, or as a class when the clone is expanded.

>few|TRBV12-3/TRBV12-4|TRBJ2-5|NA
TGTGCCAGCAGTCCTGTCGCCCAAGAGACCCAGTACTTC
CASSPVAQETQYF
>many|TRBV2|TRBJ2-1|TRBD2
TGTGCCAGCAGGAGGGCGGGAGAGGACAATGAGCAGTTCTTC
CASRRAGEDNEQFF
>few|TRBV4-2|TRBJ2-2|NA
TGTGCCAGCAGCCCGTTCAACACCGGGGAGCTGTTTTTT
CASSPFNTGELFF
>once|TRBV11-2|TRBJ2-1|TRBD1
TGTGCCAGCAGCTTAATCGGACAGGGGATAGATGAGCAGTTCTTC
CASSLIGQGIDEQFF
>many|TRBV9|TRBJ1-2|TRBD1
TGTGCCAGCAGCGTAGGGGACAGGGGGAACTATGGCTACACCTTC
CASSVGDRGNYGYTF
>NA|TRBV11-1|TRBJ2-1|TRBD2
TGTACCAGCAGATTATCCCGGGGGGGACTAGCGGAGTCAAATGAGCAGTTCTTC
CTSRLSRGGLAESNEQFF
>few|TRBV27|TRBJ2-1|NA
TGTGCCAGCAGTTTTAGGGGTTTGGGGGGATACAATGAGCAGTTCTTC
CASSFRGLGGYNEQFF
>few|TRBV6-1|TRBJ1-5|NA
TGTGCCAGCAGTGAAAGGGCCAATCAGCCCCAGCATTTT
CASSERANQPQHF
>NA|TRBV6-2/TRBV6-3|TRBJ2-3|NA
TGTGCCAGCAGTTACTACCGGGACAGCACAGATACGCAGTATTTT
CASSYYRDSTDTQYF
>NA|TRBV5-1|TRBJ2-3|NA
TGCGCCAGCAGCTTGGGACAGGCAATGACAGATACGCAGTATTTT
CASSLGQAMTDTQYF
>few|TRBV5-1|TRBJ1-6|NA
TGCGCCAGCAGCTTGGGACACTATAATTCACCCCTCCACTTT
CASSLGHYNSPLHF
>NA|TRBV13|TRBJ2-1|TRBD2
TGTGCCAGCAGCTTAACGGGAGGGCCAGACAATGAGCAGTTCTTC
CASSLTGGPDNEQFF
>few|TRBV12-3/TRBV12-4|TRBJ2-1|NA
TGTGCCAGCAGTTTTCGGACGGGCCCCTACAATGAGCAGTTCTTC
CASSFRTGPYNEQFF
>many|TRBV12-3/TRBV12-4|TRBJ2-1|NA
TGTGCCAGCAGTTTTAGAGGGAATGAGCAGTTCTTC
CASSFRGNEQFF
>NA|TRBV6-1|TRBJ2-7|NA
TGTGCCAGCCAGGGTTGGCAGTGGAGCTCCTACGAGCAGTACTTC
CASQGWQWSSYEQYF
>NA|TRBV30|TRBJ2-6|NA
TGTGCCTGCCGGGGGATCTCTGGGGCCAACGTCCTGACTTTC
CACRGISGANVLTF
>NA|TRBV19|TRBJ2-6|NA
TGTGCCAGTAGAAAAACAACTAGCTCTGGGGCCAACGTCCTGACTTTC
CASRKTTSSGANVLTF
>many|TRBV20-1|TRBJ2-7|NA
TGCAGTGCCCTAGTGAGCGACGAGCAGTACTTC
CSALVSDEQYF
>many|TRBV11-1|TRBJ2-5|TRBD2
TGTGCCAGCAGCTTACCGATGGTAGCGGGACAAGAGACCCAGTACTTC
CASSLPMVAGQETQYF
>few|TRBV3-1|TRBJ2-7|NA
TGTGCCAGCAGCCAAGGTTACCTTGCGTACTTC
CASSQGYLAYF
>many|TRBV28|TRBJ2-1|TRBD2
TGTGCCAGCAGTTCCCCCGGAGCGGGAAGAGGGACCAATGAGCAGTTCTTC
CASSSPGAGRGTNEQFF
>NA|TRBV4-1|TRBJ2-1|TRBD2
TGCGCCAGCAGCCAAATAGCGGGACCCGACAATGAGCAGTTCTTC
CASSQIAGPDNEQFF
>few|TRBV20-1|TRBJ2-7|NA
TGCAGTGCGCCAGTCAGGGCGGTCTCGAGCTCCTACGAGCAGTACTTC
CSAPVRAVSSSYEQYF
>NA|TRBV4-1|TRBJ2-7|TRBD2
TGCGCCAGCAGCCAAGATCCTGCTAGCGGGAGCCTAACCTACGAGCAGTACTTC
CASSQDPASGSLTYEQYF
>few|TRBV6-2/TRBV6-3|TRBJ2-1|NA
TGTGCCAGCAGTAATGACAGCAATGAGCAGTTCTTC
CASSNDSNEQFF
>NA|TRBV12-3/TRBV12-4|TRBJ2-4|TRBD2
TGTGCCATCAGCCGGGAGCGGGAGGGCCTGGGTGCCAAAAACATTCAGTACTTC
CAISREREGLGAKNIQYF